This is a list of T cell receptor beta chains from one sample in a study of human thymus T cells. Libraries were prepared by immunoSEQ multiplex PCR; TCRdb keeps only in-frame clonotypes and omits some of them. The sample comprises 40,000 to 45,000 clones, 94% of which are singletons, and approximately 0.13% rests with the top ten. Specimen: blood. The source is a boy younger than two with a congenital heart defect but otherwise immunologically healthy. Each CDR3 is given with its conserved first and last residue. Fields, in order: J gene, D gene, V gene, clone size, CDR3 DNA, CDR3 protein. The D gene is left open where the match is weak. Rows give clone size only sometimes, using once, few, many, or a class for an expanded clone.

TRBJ2-3 | - | TRBV29-1 | - | TGCAGCGTAGATACGTATAGCACAGATACGCAGTATTTT | CSVDTYSTDTQYF
TRBJ2-5 | - | TRBV27 | - | TGTGCCAGCAGTTTAACTGGCATCTCCTTTTGGGAGACCCAGTACTTC | CASSLTGISFWETQYF
TRBJ1-3 | - | TRBV7-9 | - | TGTGCCAGCAGCCCGGCAGGAGAAGCTGGAAACACCATATATTTT | CASSPAGEAGNTIYF
TRBJ1-1 | TRBD1 | TRBV28 | once | TGTGCCAGCAGTTCGACAGGGCTGAACACTGAAGCTTTCTTT | CASSSTGLNTEAFF
TRBJ2-3 | - | TRBV5-6 | - | TGTGCCAGCAGCCACACAGATACGCAGTATTTT | CASSHTDTQYF
TRBJ2-3 | - | TRBV18 | - | TGTGCCAGCTCACCCCCGGCCCACACAGATACGCAGTATTTT | CASSPPAHTDTQYF
TRBJ2-7 | TRBD2 | TRBV5-1 | once | TGCGCCAGCAGCTTGGTGGCCGGGACTAGCTTCCGAGAGCAGTACTTC | CASSLVAGTSFREQYF
TRBJ2-7 | - | TRBV7-8 | - | TGTGCCAGCAGCTTAACACGGGGGGCAAGGGAGCAGTACTTC | CASSLTRGAREQYF
TRBJ2-3 | - | TRBV5-1 | - | TGCGCCAGCAGCTCCCTAACTGTGAGCACAGATACGCAGTATTTT | CASSSLTVSTDTQYF
TRBJ2-1 | TRBD1 | TRBV25-1 | - | TGTGCCAGCAGTGAATCGGCCCGGGACAGGAATTACAATGAGCAGTTCTTC | CASSESARDRNYNEQFF
TRBJ2-2 | - | TRBV28 | - | TGTGCCAGCAGTTTAAAGCTGGGCGGGGAGCTGTTTTTT | CASSLKLGGELFF
TRBJ2-2 | TRBD1 | TRBV5-6 | - | TGTGCCAGCAGCTTGGCGGGACAGCTGAACACCGGGGAGCTGTTTTTT | CASSLAGQLNTGELFF
TRBJ2-4 | - | TRBV29-1 | - | TGCAGCGTTGAAGTGGTGGGGGCCCCCGAAGGAAACATTCAGTACTTC | CSVEVVGAPEGNIQYF
TRBJ1-2 | TRBD1 | TRBV9 | - | TGTGCCAGCAGCGTAGCGGGAACAGGGGGTGGCTACACCTTC | CASSVAGTGGGYTF
TRBJ2-1 | - | TRBV5-6 | - | TGTGCCAGCAGCTTGGTTATCCACTCAGGGCTTGAGGGCAATGAGCAGTTCTTC | CASSLVIHSGLEGNEQFF
TRBJ2-7 | - | TRBV10-3 | few | TGTGCCATCAGTGAGGACCGACCCTACGAGCAGTACTTC | CAISEDRPYEQYF
TRBJ2-7 | - | TRBV6-6 | - | TGTGCCAGCAGCCCCCGCTCCTACGAGCAGTACTTC | CASSPRSYEQYF
TRBJ1-2 | - | TRBV4-1 | - | TGCGCCAGCAGCCAAGACCGGGGGGACTATGGCTACACCTTC | CASSQDRGDYGYTF
TRBJ2-1 | - | TRBV28 | once | TGTGCCAGCAGTTCCGTGGGAGGGGGGAGCTCCTACAATGAGCAGTTCTTC | CASSSVGGGSSYNEQFF
TRBJ2-7 | TRBD2 | TRBV11-3 | - | TGTGCCAGCAGCTTCGGGGGGGCCTACGAGCAGTACTTC | CASSFGGAYEQYF
TRBJ2-2 | TRBD2 | TRBV5-1 | - | TGCGCCAGCAGCCTAGCGGGGGGCCATACCGGGGAGCTGTTTTTT | CASSLAGGHTGELFF
TRBJ1-2 | - | TRBV10-2 | few | TGCGCCAGCAGGCAGGGTGGTGGCTACACCTTC | CASRQGGGYTF
TRBJ2-1 | TRBD1 | TRBV2 | once | TGTGCCAGCAGTCGGACAGGGGGCAACAATGAGCAGTTCTTC | CASSRTGGNNEQFF
TRBJ2-3 | TRBD1 | TRBV9 | - | TGTGCCAGCAGCGCTAGACAGGGGCCCGATACGCAGTATTTT | CASSARQGPDTQYF
TRBJ2-1 | - | TRBV9 | - | TGTGCCAGCAGCGCACATCAGGGTCTCTCCTACAATGAGCAGTTCTTC | CASSAHQGLSYNEQFF
TRBJ2-7 | - | TRBV11-2 | - | TGTGCCAGCAGCTTAGGACAGCACTACGAGCAGTACTTC | CASSLGQHYEQYF
TRBJ2-3 | - | TRBV6-5 | - | TGTGCCGGAGGCCGGGTAGGGGATACGCAGTATTTT | CAGGRVGDTQYF